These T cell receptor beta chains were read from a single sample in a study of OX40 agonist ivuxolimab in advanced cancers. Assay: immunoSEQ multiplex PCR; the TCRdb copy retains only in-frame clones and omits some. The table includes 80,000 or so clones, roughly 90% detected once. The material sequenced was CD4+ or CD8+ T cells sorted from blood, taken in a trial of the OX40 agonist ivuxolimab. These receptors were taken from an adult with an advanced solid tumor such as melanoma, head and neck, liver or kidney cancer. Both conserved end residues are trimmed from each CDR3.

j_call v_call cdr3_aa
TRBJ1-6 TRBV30 AWSVGDNSPLH
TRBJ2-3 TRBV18 ASSPGGPTDTQY
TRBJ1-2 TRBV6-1 ASATGNYGYT
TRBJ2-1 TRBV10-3 AISFGTADEQF
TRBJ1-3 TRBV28 ASSRNTIY
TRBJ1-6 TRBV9 ASKRDSEYNSPLH
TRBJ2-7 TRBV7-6 ASSRGTGGAVYEQY
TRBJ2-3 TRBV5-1 ASSPTRAGSTDTQY
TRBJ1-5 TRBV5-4 ASSLDPRVGQPQH
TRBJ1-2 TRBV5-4 ASRAGGLNYGYT
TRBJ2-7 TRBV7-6 ASGTSGSSYEQY
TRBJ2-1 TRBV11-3 ASSLASGSYNEQF
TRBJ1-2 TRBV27 ASRPKWQTNYGYT